One sample yielded the 7 T cell receptor beta chains listed below, sequenced in a study of T-cell memory formation after mild COVID-19 (dated by TCRdb to the early 2020s). Library generation was performed with 5' RACE. Sequencer: Illumina NovaSeq 6000. The public reads were quality trimmed at Q25 with fastp and then assembled into clones with MiXCR by TCRdb, keeping productive beta chains. Entries are consolidated by CDR3 protein sequence, retaining the most common genes and DNA. The table for this sample lists 100,000 or so distinct CDR3 sequences; around 10% of them were counted only once. Of the sample, 40% is held by the ten largest clones. Specimen: PBMCs or a T cell subset sorted from them (not recorded which). The receptors come from a young man who had mild COVID-19 (a few samples of this study predate the infection). The sample titles of this study are shuffled in the database, so cell type and time point are left out; the donor was told from shared clones.

The gene calls are TRBV12-5 and TRBJ2-7; TRBD1 matches 10 bases. The germline gives CDR1 LGHNT, CDR2 FRNRAP. This CDR3 is built from 14 residues. V lost 5 bases and J lost 4; bases outside the gene matches: 5. CDR3 sequence: CASGPGTGVYEQYF. CDR3 sequence (DNA): TGTGCTAGTGGTCCGGGGACAGGGGTGTACGAGCAGTACTTC.

This clonotype was seen a handful of times. The rearrangement joins TRBV12-3 or TRBV12-4 to TRBJ1-2; D is perhaps TRBD1 (6 bases). The CDR3 runs 15 residues. The ends were cut back, 3 bases at V and 1 base at J, with 12 bases in the middle. DNA for the CDR3: TGTGCCAGCAGTTTTCAAGCAGGGGTTAACTATGGCTACACCTTC. Translated, it gives CASSFQAGVNYGYTF.

This clonotype has only a few counts. The chain combines TRBV9 with TRBJ2-5; weak D call: TRBD1 (6 bases). Trimming took off 3 bases at V and 3 bases at J, with 15 bases between the two ends. CDR1 and CDR2 (germline): SGDLS, YYNGEE. The CDR3 contains 15 residues. As DNA, the CDR3 is TGTGCCAGCAGCGCCCGTCTGGACAGAAAAGAGACCCAGTACTTC. Its protein product is CASSARLDRKETQYF.

The rearrangement joins TRBV11-2 to TRBJ2-2; 9 bases are a match to TRBD1. In germline, CDR1 is SGHAT, CDR2 FQNNGV. V was clipped by 3 bases and J by 4 bases; unmatched bases: 9. This CDR3 region has 17 residues. Written as DNA, the CDR3 is TGTGCCAGCAGCTTGGGAAGGACAGGGGTTGGCACCGGGGAGCTGTTTTTT. The encoded protein is CASSLGRTGVGTGELFF.

This clonotype has more than one count but fewer than ten. The chain links TRBV19 to TRBJ2-1, with 10 bases fitting TRBD2. The CDR3 length is 15 residues. Germline CDR1 is LNHDA and CDR2 is SQIVND (reference sequence). The DNA for the CDR3 is TGTGCGAGTTCTAGGACTAGCGGAGAGTACAATGAGCAGTTCTTC. As protein: CASSRTSGEYNEQFF.

The chain couples TRBV9 to TRBJ1-1, with TRBD1 as a possible D gene (6 bases). The germline V gene encodes CDR1 SGDLS and CDR2 YYNGEE. The CDR3 is 14 residues long. The germline V and J ends were trimmed by 4 bases and 8 bases, with 18 bases remaining between them. This chain's CDR3 is CASSLPGLGAEAFF. The CDR3 bases are TGTGCCAGCAGCCTCCCTGGACTGGGGGCCGAAGCTTTCTTT.

This rearrangement joins TRBV6-2 or TRBV6-3 to TRBJ1-1; D unclear. V was trimmed by 8 bases and J by 3 bases, leaving 10 bases between them. Germline V gene data show CDR1 as MNHEY and CDR2 as SVGEGT. The CDR3 is 12 amino acids. The CDR3 coding sequence is TGTGCCAGCCGGTGGAGGGACACTGAAGCTTTCTTT. Translating gives CASRWRDTEAFF.